This TCR beta chain was sequenced in a study of regulatory T cells in long-lasting Graves disease. The wider study: Antithyroid drug exposure in newly diagnosed Graves' patients had lasted under 3 months.

Overall study results and limits: The persistent group shared around 3,000 public clonotypes, more than the approximately 970 shared by new patients. Reduced TCR diversity was observed in persistent Graves' patients versus newly diagnosed patients.

Arm-PCR of CDR3 regions with iRepertoire HTBI primers generated TCR beta libraries. TCRdb passed the multiplex PCR reads through MiXCR, listing each CDR3 protein once. The sample has 300,000 to 450,000 distinct CDR3 sequences; roughly 15% are singletons. As to time point: newly diagnosed GD, antithyroid drugs for less than 3 months. RNA from PBMCs was the source of the TCR library. In its sample, this clonotype was seen a few times. Antigen specificity is unknown. The specimen comprised peripheral blood mononuclear cells (PBMCs), sampled at new diagnosis, from a patient treated with antithyroid drugs. This clonotype was sampled from a female donor with Graves disease.

CDR3 protein: CASLRGGLAGQNEQFF. CDR3 DNA sequence: TGTGCCAGTCTTCGGGGTGGACTAGCAGGGCAAAATGAGCAGTTCTTC. The chain is built from TRBV19 and TRBJ2-1; 8 bases fit TRBD2. Germline V gene sequence: CDR1 LNHDA, CDR2 SQIVND (reference sequence). There are 16 residues in the CDR3. After removal of 8 bases from V and 7 bases from J, the junction contained 16 bases not matched to a gene.